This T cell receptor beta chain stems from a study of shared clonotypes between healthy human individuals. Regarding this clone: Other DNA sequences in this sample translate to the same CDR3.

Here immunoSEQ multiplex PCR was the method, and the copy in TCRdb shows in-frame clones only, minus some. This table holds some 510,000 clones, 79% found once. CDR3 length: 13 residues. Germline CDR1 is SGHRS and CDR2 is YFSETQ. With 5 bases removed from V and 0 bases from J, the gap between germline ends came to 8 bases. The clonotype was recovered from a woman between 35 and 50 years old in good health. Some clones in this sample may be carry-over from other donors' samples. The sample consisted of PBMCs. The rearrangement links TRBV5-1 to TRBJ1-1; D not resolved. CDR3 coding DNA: TGCGCCAGCAGTCTCGGAGTGAACACTGAAGCTTTCTTT. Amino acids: CASSLGVNTEAFF.